This T cell receptor beta chain was identified in a study of blood T cells in healthy people across ages. Overall study context: Every two T cells gave about one barcoded beta molecule via template switching.

In germline, CDR1 is MNHEY, CDR2 SMNVEV (reference sequence). V was trimmed by 6 bases and J by 1 base, leaving 15 bases between them. The CDR3 sequence is 15 residues long. This clonotype has only a few counts. The authors ran a second PCR of about 6 to 11 cycles using a sample-barcoded 5' primer and a J-beta primer mix. One entry per CDR3 protein results from TCRdb running MiXCR on the 5' RACE reads. The data show 800,000 or so distinct CDR3 sequences, about 25% seen once. The sample also formed part of further work on T cells of mothers and their children.

The material sequenced was blood. This TCR was recovered from a boy between 5 and 17 years old in good health. The rearrangement joins TRBV27 to TRBJ2-5; the D gene is possibly TRBD1 (5 bases). The CDR3 here is CASSFTVDSQETQYF. CDR3 bases: TGTGCCAGCAGCTTCACCGTCGACAGCCAAGAGACCCAGTACTTC.